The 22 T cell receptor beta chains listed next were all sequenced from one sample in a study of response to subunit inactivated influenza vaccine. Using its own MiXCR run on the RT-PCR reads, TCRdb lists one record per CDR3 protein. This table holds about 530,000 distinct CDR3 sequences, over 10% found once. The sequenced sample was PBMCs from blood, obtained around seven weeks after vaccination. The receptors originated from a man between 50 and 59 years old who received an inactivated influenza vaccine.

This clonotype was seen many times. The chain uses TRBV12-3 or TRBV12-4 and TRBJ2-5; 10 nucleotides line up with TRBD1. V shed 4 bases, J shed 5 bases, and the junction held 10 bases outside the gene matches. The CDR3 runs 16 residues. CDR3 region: CASSSPGQGISETQYF. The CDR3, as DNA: TGTGCCAGCAGTTCTCCGGGACAGGGGATTTCGGAGACCCAGTACTTC.

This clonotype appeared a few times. The CDR3 DNA reads TGCAGTGCTTTAGCGCCAGAGACCCAGTACTTC. Its translation is CSALAPETQYF. This chain connects TRBV20-1 to TRBJ2-5; possible D gene TRBD2, 5 bases. The length of the CDR3 is 11 residues. The germline V and J ends were trimmed by 5 bases and 4 bases, with 8 bases remaining between them. Per germline, CDR1 DFQATT and CDR2 SNEGSKA (reference sequence).

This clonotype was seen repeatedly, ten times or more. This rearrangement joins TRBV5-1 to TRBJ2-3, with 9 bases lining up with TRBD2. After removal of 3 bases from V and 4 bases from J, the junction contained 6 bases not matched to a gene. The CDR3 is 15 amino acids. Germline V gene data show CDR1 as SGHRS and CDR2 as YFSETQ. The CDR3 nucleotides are TGCGCCAGCAGCTCGACTAGCGGCAGATCAGATACGCAGTATTTT. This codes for CASSSTSGRSDTQYF.

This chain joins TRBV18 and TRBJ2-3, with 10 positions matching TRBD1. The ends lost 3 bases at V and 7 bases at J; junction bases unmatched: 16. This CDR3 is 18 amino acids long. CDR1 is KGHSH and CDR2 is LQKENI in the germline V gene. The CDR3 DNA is TGTGCCAGCTCACCGCTGACTCCGGGACAGGGGAGGGTAAATACGCAGTATTTT. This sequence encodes CASSPLTPGQGRVNTQYF.

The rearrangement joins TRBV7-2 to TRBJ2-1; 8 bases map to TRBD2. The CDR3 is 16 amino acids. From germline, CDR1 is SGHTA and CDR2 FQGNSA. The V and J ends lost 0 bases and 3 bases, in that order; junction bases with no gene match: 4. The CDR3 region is CASSLATAGVYNEQFF. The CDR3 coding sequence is TGTGCCAGCAGCTTAGCGACAGCGGGGGTCTACAATGAGCAGTTCTTC.

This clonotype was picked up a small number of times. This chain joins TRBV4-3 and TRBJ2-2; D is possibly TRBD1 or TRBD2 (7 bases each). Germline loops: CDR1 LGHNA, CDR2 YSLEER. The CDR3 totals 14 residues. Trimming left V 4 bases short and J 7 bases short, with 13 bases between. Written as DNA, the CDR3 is TGCGCCAGCAGCCTGCAGGGGGGGGGCGGGGAGCTGTTTTTT. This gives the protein CASSLQGGGGELFF.

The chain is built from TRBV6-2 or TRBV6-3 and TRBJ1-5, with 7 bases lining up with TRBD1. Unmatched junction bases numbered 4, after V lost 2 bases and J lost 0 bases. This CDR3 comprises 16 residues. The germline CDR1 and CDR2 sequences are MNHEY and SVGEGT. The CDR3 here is CASSYRGLYSNQPQHF. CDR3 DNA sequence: TGTGCCAGCAGTTACAGGGGGCTTTATAGCAATCAGCCCCAGCATTTT.

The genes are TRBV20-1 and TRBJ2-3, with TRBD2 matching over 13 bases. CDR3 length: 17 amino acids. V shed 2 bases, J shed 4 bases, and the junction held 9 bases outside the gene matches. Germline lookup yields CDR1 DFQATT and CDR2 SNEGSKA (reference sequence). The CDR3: CSARPRTSGSFADTQYF. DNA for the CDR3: TGCAGTGCTAGACCTCGGACTAGCGGGAGTTTCGCAGATACGCAGTATTTT.

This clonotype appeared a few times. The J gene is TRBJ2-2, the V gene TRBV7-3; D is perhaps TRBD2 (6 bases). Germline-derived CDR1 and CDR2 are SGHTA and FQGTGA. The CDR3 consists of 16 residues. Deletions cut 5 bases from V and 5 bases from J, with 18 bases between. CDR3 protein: CASSRGTSKGTGELFF. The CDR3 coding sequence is TGTGCCAGCAGCCGTGGGACTTCCAAGGGGACCGGGGAGCTGTTTTTT.

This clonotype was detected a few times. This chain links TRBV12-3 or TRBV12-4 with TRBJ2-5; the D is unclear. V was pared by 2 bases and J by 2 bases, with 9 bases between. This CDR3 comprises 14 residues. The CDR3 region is CASSLQRRQETQYF. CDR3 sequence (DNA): TGTGCCAGCAGTTTACAAAGAAGACAAGAGACCCAGTACTTC.

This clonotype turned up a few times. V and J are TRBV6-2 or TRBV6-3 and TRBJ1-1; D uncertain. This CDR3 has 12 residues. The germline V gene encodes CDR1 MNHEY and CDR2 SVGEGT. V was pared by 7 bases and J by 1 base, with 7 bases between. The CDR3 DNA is TGTGCCAGCACCTTAGGGAACACTGAAGCTTTCTTT. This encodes CASTLGNTEAFF.

The CDR3 loop reads CASSPGDRENYGYTF. The CDR3 nucleotides are TGCGCCAGCAGCCCGGGGGACAGGGAGAACTATGGCTACACCTTC. The chain couples TRBV5-1 to TRBJ1-2, with TRBD1 identical over 9 bases. The CDR3 is 15 residues long. V shed 4 bases and J 2 bases; nucleotides not matched to a gene: 6. The germline gives CDR1 SGHRS, CDR2 YFSETQ.

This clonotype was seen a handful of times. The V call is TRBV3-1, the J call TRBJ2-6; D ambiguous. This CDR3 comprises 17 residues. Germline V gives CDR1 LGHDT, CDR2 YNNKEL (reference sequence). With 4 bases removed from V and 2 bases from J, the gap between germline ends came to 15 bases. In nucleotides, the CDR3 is TGTGCCAGCAGCCCACGATCCCCTAGAGCTGGGGCCAACGTCCTGACTTTC. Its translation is CASSPRSPRAGANVLTF.

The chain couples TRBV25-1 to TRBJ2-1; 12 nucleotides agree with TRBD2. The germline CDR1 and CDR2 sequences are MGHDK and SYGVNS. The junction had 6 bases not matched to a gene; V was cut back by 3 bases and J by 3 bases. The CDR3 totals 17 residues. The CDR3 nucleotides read TGTGCCAGCAGTGACACTAGCGGGAGGATGGTCTACAATGAGCAGTTCTTC. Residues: CASSDTSGRMVYNEQFF.

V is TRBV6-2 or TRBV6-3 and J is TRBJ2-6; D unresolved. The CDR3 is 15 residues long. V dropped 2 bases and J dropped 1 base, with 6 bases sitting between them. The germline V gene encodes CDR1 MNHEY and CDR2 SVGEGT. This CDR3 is CASSYARSGANVLTF. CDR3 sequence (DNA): TGTGCCAGCAGTTACGCCCGATCTGGGGCCAACGTCCTGACTTTC.

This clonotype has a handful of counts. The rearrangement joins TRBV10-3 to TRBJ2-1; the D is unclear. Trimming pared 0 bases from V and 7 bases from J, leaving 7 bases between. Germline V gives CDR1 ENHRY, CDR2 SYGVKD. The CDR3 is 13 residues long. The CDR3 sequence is CAISESITNEQFF. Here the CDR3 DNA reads TGTGCCATCAGTGAGTCAATAACTAATGAGCAGTTCTTC.

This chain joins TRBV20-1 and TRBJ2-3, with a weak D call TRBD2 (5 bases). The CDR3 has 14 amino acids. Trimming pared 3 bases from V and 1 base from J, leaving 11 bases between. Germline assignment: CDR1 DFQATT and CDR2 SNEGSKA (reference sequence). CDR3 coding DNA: TGCAGTGCTAGCAGCGGATCCCGCACAGATACGCAGTATTTT. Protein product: CSASSGSRTDTQYF.

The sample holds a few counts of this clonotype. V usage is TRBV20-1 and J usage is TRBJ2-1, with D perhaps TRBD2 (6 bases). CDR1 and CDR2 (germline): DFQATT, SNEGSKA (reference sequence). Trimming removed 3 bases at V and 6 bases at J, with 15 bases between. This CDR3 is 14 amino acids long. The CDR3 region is CSARREVLLNEQFF. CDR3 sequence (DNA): TGCAGTGCTAGGAGGGAGGTCCTCCTCAATGAGCAGTTCTTC.

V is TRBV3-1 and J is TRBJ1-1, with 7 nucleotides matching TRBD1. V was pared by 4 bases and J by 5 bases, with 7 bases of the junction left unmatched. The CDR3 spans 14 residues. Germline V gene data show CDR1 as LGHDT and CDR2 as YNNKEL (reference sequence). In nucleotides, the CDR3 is TGTGCCAGCAGCCCCAGACAGGGAATTACTGAAGCTTTCTTT. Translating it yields CASSPRQGITEAFF.

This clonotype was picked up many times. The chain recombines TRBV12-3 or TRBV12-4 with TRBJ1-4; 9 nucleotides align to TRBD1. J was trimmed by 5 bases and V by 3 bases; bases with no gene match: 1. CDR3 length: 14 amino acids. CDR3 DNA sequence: TGTGCCAGCAGTTTTGGGACAGGGAATGAAAAACTGTTTTTT. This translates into CASSFGTGNEKLFF.

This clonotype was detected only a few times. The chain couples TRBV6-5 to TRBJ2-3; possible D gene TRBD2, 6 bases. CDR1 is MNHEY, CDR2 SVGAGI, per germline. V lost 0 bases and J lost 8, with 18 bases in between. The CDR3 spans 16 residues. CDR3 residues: CASSYSVQPTGGTQYF. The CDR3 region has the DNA TGTGCCAGCAGTTACTCGGTCCAACCTACCGGGGGTACGCAGTATTTT.

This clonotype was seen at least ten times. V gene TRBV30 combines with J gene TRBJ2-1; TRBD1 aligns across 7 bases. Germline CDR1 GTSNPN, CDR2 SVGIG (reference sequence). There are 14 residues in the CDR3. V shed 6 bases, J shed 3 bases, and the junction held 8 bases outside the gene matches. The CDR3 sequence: CACRRGGRYNEQFF. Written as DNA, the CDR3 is TGTGCCTGTCGCCGAGGGGGCCGCTACAATGAGCAGTTCTTC. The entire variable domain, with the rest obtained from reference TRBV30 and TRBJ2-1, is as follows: SQTIHQWPATLVQPVGSPLSLECTVEGTSNPNLYWYRQAAGRGLQLLFYSVGIGQISSEVPQNLSASRPQDRQFILSSKKLLLSDSGFYLCACRRGGRYNEQFFGPGTRLTVL.